The 3 T cell receptor beta chains below were found in one sample sequenced in a study of T cell repertoires in cytomegalovirus infection. These receptors have no identified antigens. TCRdb passed the reads through MiXCR, listing each CDR3 protein once. The data contain 100,000 to 120,000 distinct CDR3 sequences, 30% of them singletons. Material: CD8+ T cells from cultured PBMCs, obtained from culture after CMV antigen stimulation. The receptor set was obtained from a human donor in good health (CMV status not recorded). Some clones in this sample may be carry-over from other donors' samples.

The table lists this clonotype with a count of one. The chain employs TRBV27 and TRBJ2-3, with D possibly being TRBD2 (5 bases). CDR3 length: 15 residues. The V end lost 6 bases, the J end lost 0 bases, and 13 bases lay between the germline ends. Germline-derived CDR1 and CDR2 are MNHEY and SMNVEV (reference sequence). CDR3 sequence: CASRPFRESTDTQYF. The CDR3 DNA is TGTGCCAGCAGACCTTTCCGGGAAAGCACAGATACGCAGTATTTT.

This clonotype appeared a few times. The genes are TRBV19 and TRBJ1-5, with D possibly matching TRBD1 (6 bases). Trimming stripped 7 bases from V and 4 bases from J, with 11 bases between. The length of the CDR3 is 13 residues. Germline values: CDR1 LNHDA, CDR2 SQIVND (reference sequence). The CDR3 is CASKGTYNQPQHF. CDR3 nucleotide sequence: TGTGCCAGTAAGGGGACATATAATCAGCCCCAGCATTTT. Combining the CDR3 with reference TRBV19 and TRBJ1-5 gives the whole variable domain DGGITQSPKYLFRKEGQNVTLSCEQNLNHDAMYWYRQDPGQGLRLIYYSQIVNDFQKGDIAEGYSVSREKKESFPLTVTSAQKNPTAFYLCASKGTYNQPQHFGDGTRLSIL.

This sequence joins TRBV15 and TRBJ2-7; 7 bases fit TRBD2. The germline gives CDR1 LNHNV, CDR2 YYDKDF (reference sequence). This CDR3 has 15 residues. Trimming at V came to 0 bases and at J to 2 bases, leaving 4 bases not matched to a gene. The DNA for the CDR3 is TGTGCCACCAGCAGAGATCGCGCGGGGGCCTACGAGCAGTACTTC. Protein: CATSRDRAGAYEQYF.